These T cell receptor beta chains were read from a single sample in a study of blood T cell repertoires in COVID-19. The method was immunoSEQ multiplex PCR; TCRdb's version includes in-frame clones alone and lacks a portion of them. The profile covers 50,000 to 70,000 clones, with 75% to 80% appearing a single time and around 20% taken by the ten largest. Material for sequencing was peripheral blood. These receptors all stem from a man aged 50 or older with active or convalescent COVID-19. Both conserved end residues are part of each CDR3. The order of the fields is clone size, V gene, J gene, CDR3 length, D gene, CDR3 protein, CDR3 DNA. The D gene is left open where the match is weak. Expanded clones are given a class, and other clones once, few, many or no size at all.

>-|TRBV5-1|TRBJ2-2|15|-
CASSPGQSDTGELFF
TGCGCCAGCAGCCCCGGACAGAGTGACACCGGGGAGCTGTTTTTT
>-|TRBV30|TRBJ2-3|11|-
CAWNTGNTQYF
TGTGCCTGGAATACGGGAAATACGCAGTATTTT
>-|TRBV11-3|TRBJ2-1|14|-
CASSRTGGGNEQFF
TGTGCCAGCAGCCGGACAGGCGGGGGGAATGAGCAGTTCTTC
>-|TRBV4-2|TRBJ2-7|16|TRBD2
CASSQDRTSGLYEQYF
TGTGCCAGCAGCCAAGATAGGACTAGCGGACTCTACGAGCAGTACTTC
>-|TRBV10-1|TRBJ2-3|13|-
CASSESASYTQYF
TGCGCCAGCAGTGAGTCGGCTAGCTATACGCAGTATTTT
>few|TRBV29-1|TRBJ2-3|13|-
CSVRGTGTDTQYF
TGCAGCGTTCGGGGGACCGGCACAGATACGCAGTATTTT
>-|TRBV3-1/TRBV3-2|TRBJ1-2|14|-
CASSFALPNYGYTF
TGTGCCAGCAGCTTTGCGCTTCCTAACTATGGCTACACCTTC
>-|TRBV7-2|TRBJ2-2|16|-
CASSLRGGLNTGELFF
TGTGCCAGCAGCCTCAGGGGTGGGCTCAACACCGGGGAGCTGTTTTTT
>-|TRBV2|TRBJ1-2|15|TRBD1
CASRVGGTGASGYTF
TGTGCCAGCAGGGTCGGCGGGACAGGGGCCTCTGGCTACACCTTC
>-|TRBV7-9|TRBJ2-5|13|-
CASSLGAGETQYF
TGTGCCAGCAGCTTAGGGGCTGGAGAGACCCAGTACTTC
>-|TRBV9|TRBJ2-5|15|TRBD2
CASRGGGTLGETQYF
TGTGCCAGCCGCGGGGGGGGGACCCTAGGGGAGACCCAGTACTTC
>-|TRBV18|TRBJ2-3|16|TRBD2
CASSPGTSGLWVTQYF
TGTGCCAGCTCACCCGGGACTAGCGGGCTTTGGGTTACGCAGTATTTT
>-|TRBV7-2|TRBJ1-1|13|-
CASSSSMNTEAFF
TGTGCCAGCAGTTCATCCATGAACACTGAAGCTTTCTTT
>-|TRBV4-2|TRBJ2-2|14|-
CASSLLAEPGELFF
TGTGCCAGCAGCCTTTTAGCGGAACCCGGGGAGCTGTTTTTT
>few|TRBV6-5|TRBJ2-5|12|-
CASSSEGESQYF
TGTGCCAGCAGCTCCGAGGGCGAGAGCCAGTACTTC
>-|TRBV18|TRBJ2-1|15|-
CASSLRSEAHNEQFF
TGTGCCAGCTCACTAAGGTCAGAGGCCCACAATGAGCAGTTCTTC
>-|TRBV7-9|TRBJ2-7|17|TRBD1
CASSSGTGGDDDYEQYF
TGTGCCAGCAGCTCCGGGACAGGGGGGGACGATGACTACGAGCAGTACTTC
>-|TRBV14|TRBJ2-3|14|-
CASSQVGVLDTQYF
TGTGCCAGCAGCCAAGTAGGGGTTCTGGATACGCAGTATTTT
>-|TRBV11-2|TRBJ1-2|14|-
CASSSVTQGKGYTF
TGTGCCAGCAGCTCAGTTACACAGGGTAAAGGCTACACCTTC
>-|TRBV12-3/TRBV12-4|TRBJ2-7|12|-
CASKGRDYEQYF
TGTGCCAGCAAGGGCAGGGACTACGAGCAGTACTTC
>-|TRBV7-6|TRBJ1-1|14|-
CASSLGTSNTEAFF
TGTGCCAGCAGCTTAGGGACATCGAACACTGAAGCTTTCTTT
>-|TRBV6-2/TRBV6-3|TRBJ1-2|12|-
CASSQEGVRNTF
TGTGCCAGCAGTCAAGAGGGGGTTAGGAACACCTTC
>-|TRBV19|TRBJ1-2|13|-
CASNQDQERGYTF
TGTGCCAGTAACCAAGACCAAGAGAGGGGCTACACCTTC
>-|TRBV7-9|TRBJ1-2|14|TRBD1
CASSLAGTGAGYTF
TGTGCCAGCAGCTTGGCCGGGACAGGGGCTGGCTACACCTTC